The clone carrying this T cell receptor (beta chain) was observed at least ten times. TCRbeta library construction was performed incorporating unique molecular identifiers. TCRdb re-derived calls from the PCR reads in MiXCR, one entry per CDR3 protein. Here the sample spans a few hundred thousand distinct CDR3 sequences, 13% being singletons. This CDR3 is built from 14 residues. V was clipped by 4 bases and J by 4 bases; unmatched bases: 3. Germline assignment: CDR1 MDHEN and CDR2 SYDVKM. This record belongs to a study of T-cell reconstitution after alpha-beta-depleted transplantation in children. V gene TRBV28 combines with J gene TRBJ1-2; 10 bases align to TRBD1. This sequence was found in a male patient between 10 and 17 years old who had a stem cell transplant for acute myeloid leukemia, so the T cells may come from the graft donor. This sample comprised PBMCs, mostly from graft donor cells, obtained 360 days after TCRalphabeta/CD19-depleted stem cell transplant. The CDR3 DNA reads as TGTGCCAGCAGTTGGGGACAGGGGACCTATGGCTACACCTTC. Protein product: CASSWGQGTYGYTF.